This TCR beta chain was sequenced in a study of breast tumors, draining lymph nodes, adjacent tissues. Study conclusions and caveats: Most tumor T cells seemingly derive from lymph node, then expand in tumor. Data only fit, rather than demonstrated, lymph node origin of most tumor T cells. Compared with lymph nodes, tumors were less diverse; compared with nontumor tissue, more. Luminal-like breast cancer showed significantly greater tumor-nontumor repertoire similarity than basal-like breast cancer did.

This clonotype was seen repeatedly, ten times or more. Its antigen is currently unknown. TCRdb passed the multiplex PCR reads through MiXCR, listing each CDR3 protein once. The repertoire holds roughly 14,000 distinct CDR3 sequences, with around 50% as singletons. The receptor's source is a female donor with breast cancer. Some clones in this sample may be carry-over from other donors' samples. Sequencing was performed on tumor-adjacent breast tissue.

CDR3 region: CASSIQDRGSQPQHF. The CDR3 DNA is TGTGCCAGTAGTATTCAGGACAGGGGAAGTCAGCCCCAGCATTTT. This chain uses TRBV19 with TRBJ1-5, with 9 bases identical to TRBD1. V dropped 3 bases and J dropped 6; count of bases not matched to a gene: 6. The CDR3 runs 15 residues. Germline V CDR1 and CDR2: LNHDA, SQIVND (reference sequence).